This T cell receptor (beta chain) was found in a study of blood T cell repertoires in COVID-19. About the study: Both acute and convalescent COVID-19 samples were obtained from the United States, Italy and Spain. PBMCs, B-cell-depleted T cells, or T cells provided the cDNA or gDNA that made up the material.

The germline V gene has CDR1 SGHDT and CDR2 YYEEEE. The V and J ends lost 4 bases and 8 bases, in that order; junction bases with no gene match: 12. CDR3 length: 16 residues. Authors' methods: Nucleated cell number was recorded as an estimate derived from reference gene primer amplification. Profiling relied on immunoSEQ multiplex PCR, and the TCRdb table lists in-frame clones only, not all of them. The V and J calls and the clone size are those of that table, but D and trimming were determined from the DNA. The repertoire consists of tens of thousands of clones, with approximately 90% occurring once and the leading ten covering around 6.3%.

This receptor was taken from a woman older than 75 with active COVID-19. The V call is TRBV5-6, the J call TRBJ1-6; 7 bases fit TRBD1. The sample taken for sequencing was peripheral blood. The CDR3 DNA reads as TGTGCCAGCAGCGGAGGCGGAGGGGGCTTATATTCACCCCTCCACTTT. Its translation is CASSGGGGGLYSPLHF.